Shown below are 32 T cell receptor beta chains from a single sample sequenced in a study of early T cells in non-severe SARS-CoV-2 infection. TCRdb recomputed calls from the 5' RACE reads with MiXCR, one row per CDR3 protein. Seen here are some 77,000 distinct CDR3 sequences, 10% to 15% observed once, and the top ten hold around 1.2%. The source material was whole blood. These receptors were taken from an adult who was a healthcare worker with PCR-confirmed SARS-CoV-2 infection or an uninfected control (not recorded which).

The CDR3 loop reads CASSLLRGSYNEQFF. The CDR3 DNA sequence: TGTGCCAGCAGCCTCCTCCGAGGATCCTACAATGAGCAGTTCTTC. V and J are TRBV28 and TRBJ2-1; D remains unclear. The CDR3 is 15 amino acids. Germline loops: CDR1 MDHEN, CDR2 SYDVKM. V was cut by 6 bases and J by 1 base, with 13 bases left in between.

The table lists this clonotype with many counts. This sequence joins TRBV5-8 and TRBJ2-5, with TRBD2 matching over 10 bases. Per the germline V gene, CDR1 is SGHTS and CDR2 is YDEGEE. This CDR3 has 17 amino acids. J lost 0 bases, V lost 4 bases, and 9 bases had no gene match. The CDR3 is CASSPGTSETYQETQYF. In DNA, the CDR3 is TGTGCCAGCAGCCCGGGGACTAGCGAAACGTACCAAGAGACCCAGTACTTC.

This sequence joins TRBV7-2 and TRBJ1-1; D may be TRBD1 (5 bases). Germline V gene sequence: CDR1 SGHTA, CDR2 FQGNSA. The CDR3 spans 17 residues. Trimming left V 2 bases short and J 2 bases short, with 18 bases between. The CDR3 DNA follows: TGTGCCAGCAGCTTAATTCGTGGAGCAGGGTTAAACACTGAAGCTTTCTTT. Translated: CASSLIRGAGLNTEAFF.

The chain is built from TRBV27 and TRBJ2-1; D perhaps matches TRBD2 (5 bases). The germline V gene has CDR1 MNHEY and CDR2 SMNVEV (reference sequence). V lost 10 bases to trimming and J lost 0 bases, with 13 bases between them. CDR3 size: 14 residues. This chain's CDR3 is CATRRRSSYNEQFF. In DNA form, the CDR3 reads TGTGCCACCCGCCGGAGGAGCTCCTACAATGAGCAGTTCTTC.

J is TRBJ2-6 and V is TRBV3-1, with D uncertain. V lost 1 base and J lost 5, with 6 bases in between. The CDR3 is 14 amino acids. Germline assignment: CDR1 LGHDT and CDR2 YNNKEL (reference sequence). The CDR3 loop is CASSQVGRANVLTF. The CDR3 region has the DNA TGTGCCAGCAGCCAAGTCGGGCGGGCCAACGTCCTGACTTTC.

Many counts were recorded for this clonotype. The chain is built from TRBV9 and TRBJ2-7, with D tentatively TRBD2 (5 bases). This CDR3 comprises 16 residues. Germline-derived CDR1 and CDR2 are SGDLS and YYNGEE. V shed 0 bases and J shed 5 bases, with 18 bases lying between them. The CDR3 DNA follows: TGTGCCAGCAGCGTAGAGCCCACCGTGGTGAGGGACGAGCAGTACTTC. Amino acid sequence: CASSVEPTVVRDEQYF.

V usage is TRBV9 and J usage is TRBJ2-1, with 7 bases identical to TRBD2. The CDR3 spans 16 residues. The V gene end was trimmed by 7 bases and the J gene end by 5 bases; junction bases not matched to a gene: 15. Germline CDR1 and CDR2: SGDLS and YYNGEE. The CDR3 is CASGTVSERGDNEQFF. The DNA for the CDR3 is TGTGCCAGCGGCACGGTGAGCGAGCGGGGTGACAATGAGCAGTTCTTC.

This clonotype was seen many times. The chain links TRBV10-3 to TRBJ2-1; either TRBD1 or TRBD2 may fit D (5 bases each). The length of the CDR3 is 13 residues. V was trimmed by 6 bases and J by 2 bases, leaving 8 bases between them. Germline V gene sequence: CDR1 ENHRY, CDR2 SYGVKD. CDR3 sequence reads: CAIRGDPYNEQFF. For the CDR3, the DNA is TGTGCCATCAGGGGGGACCCCTACAATGAGCAGTTCTTC.

This clonotype occurred many times. The chain combines TRBV5-6 with TRBJ1-3; TRBD1 matches at 8 bases. The CDR3 runs to 17 residues. V was pared by 2 bases and J by 0 bases, with 7 bases of the junction left unmatched. Germline V gene sequence: CDR1 SGHDT, CDR2 YYEEEE. The CDR3 reads CASSLYRGGSSGNTIYF. CDR3 nucleotide sequence: TGTGCCAGCAGCTTATACAGGGGGGGAAGCTCTGGAAACACCATATATTTT.

The chain has TRBV12-3 or TRBV12-4 and TRBJ1-4; no definite D call. This CDR3 is 12 amino acids long. V gave up 7 bases and J gave up 12 bases, with 15 bases separating them. The CDR3 sequence is CASTNPGSELFF. In DNA form, the CDR3 reads TGTGCCAGCACGAACCCGGGTTCGGAACTGTTTTTT.

This clonotype was counted ten times or more. V gene TRBV11-2 combines with J gene TRBJ2-1, with D perhaps matching TRBD1 (5 bases). Germline values: CDR1 SGHAT, CDR2 FQNNGV. Trimming took off 5 bases at V and 9 bases at J, with 11 bases between the two ends. The CDR3 has 12 amino acids. The DNA for the CDR3 is TGTGCCAGCAGCGCCAGGGATACTGAGCAGTTCTTC. It codes for CASSARDTEQFF.

This clonotype was picked up a small number of times. CDR3 sequence (DNA): TGTGCCAGCAGCCAAGATGGTAGCCCGGGACAGGGGGGCAAGCAGTACTTC. This codes for CASSQDGSPGQGGKQYF. The chain recombines TRBV3-2 with TRBJ2-7; the D call in the table, TRBD1, was not verified against the DNA. TRBV3-2 is recorded as a pseudogene. This CDR3 contains 17 residues.

The V gene is TRBV28, the J gene TRBJ2-7, with unresolved D. CDR3 length: 13 residues. V shed 4 bases and J shed 7 bases, with 14 bases lying between them. The germline CDR1 and CDR2 sequences are MDHEN and SYDVKM. CDR3 amino acids: CASSSQLLSEQYF. CDR3 sequence (DNA): TGTGCCAGCAGTTCCCAACTACTCTCGGAGCAGTACTTC.

V usage is TRBV20-1 and J usage is TRBJ2-1, with 9 bases lining up with TRBD2. CDR3 length: 17 residues. Germline CDR1 DFQATT, CDR2 SNEGSKA (reference sequence). Unmatched junction bases numbered 14, after V lost 1 base and J lost 7 bases. CDR3 bases: TGCAGTGCTAGAGGGATCCCACAAGCGGGAGGTTTAAATGAGCAGTTCTTC. This translates into CSARGIPQAGGLNEQFF.

The V call is TRBV7-6, the J call TRBJ2-2; TRBD2 might be the D (5 bases). Germline values: CDR1 SGHVS, CDR2 FNYEAQ. V dropped 8 bases and J dropped 5 bases, with 12 bases sitting between them. This CDR3 has 13 amino acids. The DNA of the CDR3 is TGTGCCAGCGAGGGCCGGTGGACCGGGGAGCTGTTTTTT. Translation: CASEGRWTGELFF.

This chain joins TRBV12-3 or TRBV12-4 and TRBJ2-5, with TRBD2 identical over 7 bases. The CDR3 is 17 amino acids. The ends lost 3 bases at V and 1 base at J; junction bases unmatched: 11. The CDR3 DNA reads as TGTGCCAGCAGTTTGTCAACTAGCGCCCTCTCCCAAGAGACCCAGTACTTC. Residues: CASSLSTSALSQETQYF.

This clonotype was picked up a small number of times. V and J are TRBV7-9 and TRBJ2-1, with TRBD2 matching 9 bases. Germline CDR1 SEHNR, CDR2 FQNEAQ (reference sequence). The junction had 8 bases not matched to a gene; V was cut back by 5 bases and J by 9 bases. This CDR3 is 14 amino acids long. Written as DNA, the CDR3 is TGTGCCAGCAGCCATAGCGGGAGTTCTGTTGAGCAGTTCTTC. It specifies CASSHSGSSVEQFF.

This clonotype was seen more than once but under ten times. The chain uses TRBV7-2 and TRBJ1-5, with a possible D match to TRBD1 (5 bases). Germline V gives CDR1 SGHTA, CDR2 FQGNSA. The CDR3 contains 15 residues. V was clipped by 1 base and J by 1 base, with 8 bases between them. CDR3 sequence (DNA): TGTGCCAGCAGCTTAGAGGCAGGGAGCAATCAGCCCCAGCATTTT. Translating it yields CASSLEAGSNQPQHF.

This clonotype was seen at least ten times. V usage is TRBV4-2 and J usage is TRBJ2-4, with 7 bases identical to TRBD2. Germline CDR1 LGHNA, CDR2 YNFKEQ. Trimming at V came to 2 bases and at J to 0 bases, leaving 4 bases not matched to a gene. This CDR3 has 16 residues. The CDR3 reads CASSQKAGEAKNIQYF. The CDR3, as DNA: TGTGCCAGCAGCCAAAAGGCGGGAGAAGCCAAAAACATTCAGTACTTC.

V and J are TRBV28 and TRBJ2-3; possibly TRBD1 or TRBD2 for D (5 bases each). With 2 bases removed from V and 4 bases from J, the gap between germline ends came to 10 bases. The V gene's germline CDR1 is MDHEN and CDR2 SYDVKM. This CDR3 comprises 14 residues. As DNA, the CDR3 is TGTGCCAGCAGTTTAGCAAGGGGAGCAGATACGCAGTATTTT. Translating it yields CASSLARGADTQYF.

The chain has TRBV15 and TRBJ2-3; D unresolved. This CDR3 has 14 residues. V lost 1 base and J 4 bases, leaving 9 bases between the germline ends. Germline V gene sequence: CDR1 LNHNV, CDR2 YYDKDF (reference sequence). The CDR3 loop reads CATSRGLGADTQYF. The CDR3 DNA reads TGTGCCACCAGCAGAGGGTTAGGTGCAGATACGCAGTATTTT.

This clonotype was counted only a few times. The gene calls are TRBV11-2 and TRBJ2-7; maybe TRBD1 (6 bases). This CDR3 comprises 16 residues. The germline V and J ends were trimmed by 5 bases and 1 base, with 18 bases remaining between them. Per the germline V gene, CDR1 is SGHAT and CDR2 is FQNNGV. The CDR3 nucleotides read TGTGCCAGCAGCCCCCAACAGGGCGCCAGTTCCTACGAGCAGTACTTC. It specifies CASSPQQGASSYEQYF.

This clonotype was recorded at least ten times. The chain has TRBV7-2 and TRBJ1-4; 8 bases line up with TRBD1. The trim removed 5 bases at V and 5 bases at J, leaving 4 bases unmatched. Germline CDR1 SGHTA, CDR2 FQGNSA. The CDR3 runs 14 residues. The DNA of the CDR3 is TGTGCCAGCAGCCCTAGGACAGGGAATGAAAAACTGTTTTTT. The encoded protein is CASSPRTGNEKLFF.

The chain carries TRBV29-1 and TRBJ2-3; D gene unclear. V dropped 0 bases and J dropped 2 bases, with 9 bases sitting between them. CDR1 is SQVTM and CDR2 is ANQGSEA in the germline V gene. CDR3 length equals 14 residues. The CDR3 DNA follows: TGCAGCGTTGAAGATCGGGCAGACACAGATACGCAGTATTTT. It translates to CSVEDRADTDTQYF.

At least ten counts were recorded for this clonotype. The chain employs TRBV18 and TRBJ1-1, with D possibly TRBD1 on 6 matching bases. The V gene's germline CDR1 is KGHSH and CDR2 LQKENI. The V end was cut by 3 bases, the J end by 1 base, with 9 bases between. This CDR3 spans 14 amino acids. CDR3 bases: TGTGCCAGCTCACCCGTACAGGGGAACACTGAAGCTTTCTTT. It yields the protein CASSPVQGNTEAFF.

This clonotype was detected ten times or more. The chain employs TRBV7-9 and TRBJ1-2; tentative D call: TRBD1 (6 bases). CDR1 is SEHNR, CDR2 FQNEAQ, per germline (reference sequence). The CDR3 covers 15 residues. Trimming took off 1 base at V and 2 bases at J, with 11 bases between the two ends. The CDR3 here is CASSLDTGQNYGYTF. The CDR3 DNA sequence: TGTGCCAGCAGCTTAGATACGGGACAAAACTATGGCTACACCTTC. Full variable domain (missing parts from reference TRBV7-9 and TRBJ1-2): DTGVSQNPRHKITKRGQNVTFRCDPISEHNRLYWYRQTLGQGPEFLTYFQNEAQLEKSRLLSDRFSAERPKGSFSTLEIQRTEQGDSAMYLCASSLDTGQNYGYTFGSGTRLTVV.

This clonotype turned up a few times. The V gene is TRBV7-2, the J gene TRBJ1-6; D remains ambiguous. Trimming removed 11 bases from V and 6 bases from J, with 11 bases in between. CDR3 length equals 12 residues. Germline V lookup: CDR1 SGHTA, CDR2 FQGNSA. This CDR3 is CASGFGNSPLHF. CDR3 in DNA: TGTGCCTCGGGGTTTGGTAATTCACCCCTCCACTTT.

Ten or more counts support this clonotype. In nucleotides, the CDR3 is TGTGCCAGCAGCTTAAGGGCGGGGACTAGCGGGAGAGGGCTTAGCGATGAGCAGTTCTTC. It translates to CASSLRAGTSGRGLSDEQFF. This chain connects TRBV7-2 to TRBJ2-1; TRBD2 aligns across 14 bases. CDR1 is SGHTA, CDR2 FQGNSA, per germline. V lost 2 bases and J lost 8; bases outside the gene matches: 17. There are 20 residues in the CDR3.

This clonotype has at least ten counts. V gene TRBV19 combines with J gene TRBJ2-1; 7 bases agree with TRBD2. J lost 4 bases, V lost 5 bases, and 5 bases had no gene match. The CDR3 spans 14 residues. Germline V gene data show CDR1 as LNHDA and CDR2 as SQIVND (reference sequence). CDR3 sequence reads: CASSYASGYNEQFF. The CDR3 region has the DNA TGTGCCAGTAGTTATGCTAGCGGTTACAATGAGCAGTTCTTC.

This clonotype was detected a few times. The chain couples TRBV11-2 to TRBJ1-1, with D unresolved. V lost 5 bases and J lost 0, with 7 bases in between. The CDR3 sequence is 13 residues long. Germline CDR1 and CDR2: SGHAT and FQNNGV. The CDR3 loop is CASSPSLNTEAFF. The CDR3 DNA is TGTGCCAGCAGCCCAAGCTTGAACACTGAAGCTTTCTTT.

This clonotype came up a few times. The V and J genes are TRBV10-3 and TRBJ2-3, with no clear D. V was shortened by 3 bases and J by 4 bases, with 17 bases between the two germline ends. This CDR3 spans 16 amino acids. Germline V gene lookup returns CDR1 ENHRY and CDR2 SYGVKD. The CDR3 region is CAISESFGRSADTQYF. The CDR3 DNA follows: TGTGCCATCAGTGAATCATTCGGGCGGAGCGCAGATACGCAGTATTTT.

The chain carries TRBV29-1 and TRBJ2-3, with 7 bases identical to TRBD2. Germline V gene sequence: CDR1 SQVTM, CDR2 ANQGSEA. The junction had 5 bases not matched to a gene; V was cut back by 3 bases and J by 2 bases. The CDR3 has 14 amino acids. CDR3 bases: TGCAGCGTTGACGTGGGAGGGACCACAGATACGCAGTATTTT. Translated: CSVDVGGTTDTQYF.